A few counts support the clone carrying this TCR beta chain. This sample stems from a study of blood T cells in healthy people across ages. CDR3 length equals 14 residues. Germline lookup yields CDR1 SNHLY and CDR2 FYNNEI. V lost 7 bases, J lost 1 base, and 5 bases stayed unmatched. The authors ran a second PCR of 7 to 11 cycles using a sample-barcoded 5' primer and a J-beta primer mix. Each cDNA molecule was tagged by a template-switch adaptor with 12 random nucleotides. MiXCR, run by TCRdb on the 5' RACE reads, gives a single entry per CDR3 protein. The profile shows approximately 1,000,000 distinct CDR3 sequences, approximately 38% of them singletons. Each individual donor underwent a draw of ten milliliters of peripheral blood.

The receptor's source is a man between 18 and 35 years old in good health. V is TRBV2 and J is TRBJ1-1; 8 bases are a match to TRBD1. The sequenced material came from blood. As DNA, the CDR3 is TGTGCCAGCACCCGACAGGGGCCGAACACTGAAGCTTTCTTT. Its translation: CASTRQGPNTEAFF.